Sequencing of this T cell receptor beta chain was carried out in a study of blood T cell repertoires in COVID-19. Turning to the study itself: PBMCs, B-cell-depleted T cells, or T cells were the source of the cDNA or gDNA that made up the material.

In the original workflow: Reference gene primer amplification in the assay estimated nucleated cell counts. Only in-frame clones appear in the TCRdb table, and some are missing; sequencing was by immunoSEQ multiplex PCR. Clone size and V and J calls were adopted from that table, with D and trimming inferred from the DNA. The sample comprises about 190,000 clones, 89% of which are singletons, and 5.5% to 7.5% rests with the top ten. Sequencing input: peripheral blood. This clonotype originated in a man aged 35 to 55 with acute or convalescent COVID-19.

The CDR3 DNA sequence: TGTGCCAGCAGTGTCCTAGCGGGGACAAGCACAGATACGCAGTATTTT. It codes for CASSVLAGTSTDTQYF. The rearrangement links TRBV6-1 to TRBJ2-3; TRBD2 matches at 9 bases. The length of the CDR3 is 16 residues. Germline V lookup: CDR1 MNHNS, CDR2 SASEGT. Trimming removed 4 bases from V and 0 bases from J; junction bases left unmatched: 5.